This is a list of T cell receptor beta chains from one sample in a study of human T cells and chemical hapten exposure. From the RACE reads, TCRdb called clonotypes with MiXCR, one entry per CDR3 protein. The sample yields 240,000 or so distinct CDR3 sequences, over 8% seen once. The sequenced sample was whole blood, obtained in connection with sensitization to the hapten diphenylcyclopropenone (DPC). The receptors originated from a woman aged 40 to 50 with alopecia areata. Some clones in this sample may be carry-over from other donors' samples. CDR3s include the opening cysteine and the closing phenylalanine or tryptophan. Fields, in order: V gene, J gene, clone size, D gene, CDR3 DNA, CDR3 protein. D genes are given only for firm matches. The size entry is marked missing in some rows and otherwise reads once, few, many or a size class.

>TRBV28|TRBJ2-7|NA|NA
TGTGCCAGCAGGGTCGGGGGACTTCTGTCCTACGAGCAGTACTTC
CASRVGGLLSYEQYF
>TRBV4-3|TRBJ2-1|few|TRBD1
TGCGCCAGCAGCCAAGAGACAGGGGGCTACAATGAGCAGTTCTTC
CASSQETGGYNEQFF
>TRBV4-1|TRBJ1-2|NA|NA
TGCGCCAGCAGCCAAGCGGGCGGGGGCGGCGTCTATGGCTACACCTTC
CASSQAGGGGVYGYTF
>TRBV7-6|TRBJ2-3|NA|NA
TGTGCCAGCAGCTTAGTGCCAGCTGGCACAGATACGCAGTATTTT
CASSLVPAGTDTQYF
>TRBV5-1|TRBJ2-3|NA|TRBD1
TGCGCCAGCAGCGTGGGACAGGGGGTCGTAGCAGATACGCAGTATTTT
CASSVGQGVVADTQYF
>TRBV7-2|TRBJ2-1|few|NA
TGTGCCAGCAGCCGAGGCGTGAACAACGCCAATGAGCAGTTCTTC
CASSRGVNNANEQFF
>TRBV9|TRBJ1-3|NA|NA
TGTGCCAGCAGCGGGAGCGGACAGCTGAACTCTGGAAACACCATATATTTT
CASSGSGQLNSGNTIYF
>TRBV10-3|TRBJ2-1|many|TRBD1
TGTGCCATCAGTGACGGACAGGGGGCGGGAAATGAGCAGTTCTTC
CAISDGQGAGNEQFF
>TRBV4-1|TRBJ2-5|few|NA
TGCGCCAGCAGCCAAGACTTCGCTAGTATGGATCCAGAGACCCAGTACTTC
CASSQDFASMDPETQYF
>TRBV4-2|TRBJ2-7|NA|NA
TGTGCCAGCAGCCAAGGGCAGGAGCAGTACTTC
CASSQGQEQYF
>TRBV6-6|TRBJ2-7|few|TRBD2
TGTGCCAGCAGACCTCCGGCTAGCGGGAGGCACGAGCAGTACTTC
CASRPPASGRHEQYF
>TRBV2|TRBJ2-3|few|TRBD2
TGTGCCAGCAGGTTGGGACTAGCGGGTTCTCGCACAGATACGCAGTATTTT
CASRLGLAGSRTDTQYF
>TRBV15|TRBJ2-5|few|TRBD2
TGTGCCACCAGCAGACCCCCGGGACTAGCGGGAGGGCACCAAGAGACCCAGTACTTC
CATSRPPGLAGGHQETQYF
>TRBV7-9|TRBJ1-2|NA|TRBD1
TGTGCCAGCAGCCTCAGGACAGGGGAGAGCTATGGCTACACCTTC
CASSLRTGESYGYTF
>TRBV24-1|TRBJ2-7|few|NA
TGTGCCACCAGTGCACGGGGGCCGGGCGAGCAGTACTTC
CATSARGPGEQYF
>TRBV12-3/TRBV12-4|TRBJ2-1|many|NA
TGTGCCAGCAGTTTAGGGATAGGGGACAATGAGCAGTTCTTC
CASSLGIGDNEQFF
>TRBV29-1|TRBJ1-5|NA|NA
TGCAGCGTCCCGGATCAGCCCCAGCATTTT
CSVPDQPQHF
>TRBV3-1|TRBJ2-5|few|TRBD1
TGTGCCAGCAGCCAAGGGGACAGAAAGCAAGAGACCCAGTACTTC
CASSQGDRKQETQYF
>TRBV7-2|TRBJ2-6|many|NA
TGTGCCAGCAGCTTAGCGCTCGGCTCTGGGGCCAACGTCCTGACTTTC
CASSLALGSGANVLTF
>TRBV3-1|TRBJ1-5|NA|NA
TGTGCCAGCAGCAGGGGGGGTGACAATCAGCCCCAGCATTTT
CASSRGGDNQPQHF
>TRBV30|TRBJ1-2|NA|NA
TGTGCCTGGAGTGTAGCAGGATCTAACTATGGCTACACCTTC
CAWSVAGSNYGYTF
>TRBV9|TRBJ2-7|NA|NA
TGTGCCAGCAGCGTAGCACAGGATTACTCCTACGAGCAGTACTTC
CASSVAQDYSYEQYF
>TRBV6-2/TRBV6-3|TRBJ2-2|NA|NA
TGTGCCAGCAGTTACACGACCGAATGGGACACCGGGGAGCTGTTTTTT
CASSYTTEWDTGELFF
>TRBV6-5|TRBJ2-7|NA|NA
TGTGCCAGCAGCCCACCGGCTAGCGTACCCTACGAGCAGTACTTC
CASSPPASVPYEQYF